The 32 T cell receptor beta chains below were found in one sample sequenced in a study of blood T cell repertoires in COVID-19. The data were produced by immunoSEQ multiplex PCR, yet TCRdb's version contains in-frame clones alone and is incomplete. The data hold 130,000 to 150,000 clones, with 88% observed a single time. Input material: peripheral blood. The receptors were gathered from a man between 65 and 85 years old with acute or convalescent COVID-19.

V gene TRBV7-2 combines with J gene TRBJ2-2, with a possible D match to TRBD1 (5 bases). Per the germline V gene, CDR1 is SGHTA and CDR2 is FQGNSA. The CDR3 contains 14 residues. V lost 3 bases, J lost 4 bases, and 9 bases lay in between. The CDR3 sequence: CASSFTTVTGELFF. CDR3 DNA sequence: TGTGCCAGCAGCTTTACGACAGTCACCGGGGAGCTGTTTTTT.

The chain couples TRBV7-9 to TRBJ2-7, with a possible D match to TRBD2 (5 bases). CDR3 length equals 12 residues. The germline CDR1 and CDR2 sequences are SEHNR and FQNEAQ (reference sequence). V was trimmed by 5 bases and J by 8 bases, leaving 13 bases between them. CDR3 loop: CASSPRPGKQYF. The CDR3 nucleotides read TGTGCCAGCAGCCCCCGACCGGGGAAGCAGTACTTC.

The chain couples TRBV9 to TRBJ1-2; D may be TRBD1 (5 bases). Germline V gene data show CDR1 as SGDLS and CDR2 as YYNGEE. V was trimmed by 3 bases and J by 8 bases, leaving 17 bases between them. The CDR3 sequence is 14 residues long. The CDR3 bases are TGTGCCAGCAGCGCAGGACCAGGGTCGATCGGCTACACCTTC. Translating it yields CASSAGPGSIGYTF.

The rearrangement uses TRBV7-9 and TRBJ1-1, with D possibly matching TRBD1 (5 bases). Germline lookup yields CDR1 SEHNR and CDR2 FQNEAQ (reference sequence). V was cut by 5 bases and J by 8 bases, with 18 bases left in between. The length of the CDR3 is 14 residues. The CDR3 nucleotides are TGTGCCAGCAGCCAAGCCGGAGGGGCAGAGGAAGCTTTCTTT. Translating it yields CASSQAGGAEEAFF.

The chain uses TRBV14 and TRBJ1-1, with D possibly being TRBD1 (6 bases). From germline, CDR1 is SGHDN and CDR2 FVKESK. The CDR3 runs to 15 residues. Between the trimmed V and J ends, which lost 6 bases and 1 base, there was a span of 15 bases. The chain's CDR3 is CASSRLTGSNTEAFF. The CDR3 DNA is TGTGCCAGCAGTCGACTGACAGGTTCGAACACTGAAGCTTTCTTT.

This clone was detected once. The chain joins TRBV3-1 (or the pseudogene TRBV3-2) to TRBJ2-7; 7 bases are a match to TRBD2. Trimming removed 0 bases from V and 2 bases from J; junction bases left unmatched: 7. The CDR3 loop spans 16 amino acids. Germline V gene lookup returns CDR1 LGHDT and CDR2 YNNKEL (reference sequence). In DNA, the CDR3 is TGTGCCAGCAGCCAAGATTCGGGACTAACCACCTACGAGCAGTACTTC. Amino acids: CASSQDSGLTTYEQYF.

The chain uses TRBV28 and TRBJ2-3, with TRBD1 as a possible D gene (6 bases). CDR3 length: 14 amino acids. Deletions cut 1 base from V and 5 bases from J, with 10 bases between. Germline lookup yields CDR1 MDHEN and CDR2 SYDVKM. CDR3 sequence reads: CASSLYLQGDTQYF. CDR3 nucleotides: TGTGCCAGCAGTTTATACTTACAGGGAGATACGCAGTATTTT.

The chain links TRBV14 to TRBJ2-7; TRBD1 matches 8 bases. The CDR3 is 14 residues long. V lost 3 bases, J lost 4 bases, and 5 bases stayed unmatched. Germline V CDR1 and CDR2: SGHDN, FVKESK. CDR3 residues: CASSQPGQEYEQYF. DNA of the CDR3: TGTGCCAGCAGCCAGCCGGGACAGGAATACGAGCAGTACTTC.

The chain carries TRBV28 and TRBJ1-5, with D perhaps matching TRBD1 (6 bases). The CDR3 is 15 residues long. V dropped 5 bases and J dropped 6 bases, with 17 bases sitting between them. CDR1 and CDR2 (germline): MDHEN, SYDVKM. The CDR3 nucleotides read TGTGCCAGCAGTAAAGCCACAGGGAATGGTCAGCCCCAGCATTTT. It is translated as CASSKATGNGQPQHF.

The rearrangement links TRBV2 to TRBJ1-6; D might be TRBD1 (6 bases). The CDR3 sequence is 13 residues long. Per germline, CDR1 SNHLY and CDR2 FYNNEI. V shed 10 bases and J shed 7 bases, with 14 bases lying between them. CDR3: CATSKDSNSPLHF. CDR3 DNA: TGTGCCACCTCAAAGGACAGCAATTCACCCCTCCACTTT.

The genes are TRBV5-6 and TRBJ2-1; 14 bases match TRBD2. Germline V gene data show CDR1 as SGHDT and CDR2 as YYEEEE. The J segment lost 9 bases and the V segment lost 3 bases, leaving 8 bases of the junction unmatched. The CDR3 contains 16 residues. CDR3 nucleotide sequence: TGTGCCAGCAGCTCCTCGACTAGCGGGAGGGCGACTGAGCAGTTCTTC. Translated, it gives CASSSSTSGRATEQFF.

This clone was picked up one time. The V call is TRBV6-1, the J call TRBJ2-3; TRBD2 matches at 10 bases. V was pared by 3 bases and J by 3 bases, with 6 bases of the junction left unmatched. Germline-derived CDR1 and CDR2 are MNHNS and SASEGT. The CDR3 consists of 16 residues. The CDR3 DNA is TGTGCCAGCAGTGACCCTAGCGGGGGAGGAACAGATACGCAGTATTTT. Amino acids: CASSDPSGGGTDTQYF.

The chain combines TRBV19 with TRBJ2-1, with 12 bases fitting TRBD2. This CDR3 region has 16 residues. The trim removed 3 bases at V and 7 bases at J, leaving 7 bases unmatched. From germline, CDR1 is LNHDA and CDR2 SQIVND (reference sequence). The CDR3 protein is CASSMSSGRAWNEQFF. The CDR3 DNA sequence: TGTGCCAGTAGTATGTCTAGCGGGAGGGCCTGGAATGAGCAGTTCTTC. The entire variable domain, with the rest obtained from reference TRBV19 and TRBJ2-1, is as follows: DGGITQSPKYLFRKEGQNVTLSCEQNLNHDAMYWYRQDPGQGLRLIYYSQIVNDFQKGDIAEGYSVSREKKESFPLTVTSAQKNPTAFYLCASSMSSGRAWNEQFFGPGTRLTVL.

V is TRBV6-2 or TRBV6-3 and J is TRBJ2-3; D might be TRBD2 (7 bases). Germline CDR1 is MNHEY and CDR2 is SVGEGT. Deletions cut 0 bases from V and 2 bases from J, with 18 bases between. The length of the CDR3 is 18 residues. This chain's CDR3 is CASSYSGGQEVITDTQYF. The CDR3 region has the DNA TGTGCCAGCAGTTACTCGGGGGGGCAAGAGGTAATCACAGATACGCAGTATTTT.

This clone was detected only a few times. The CDR3 DNA reads as TGTGCCAGCAGCCCAGGGGATCCTTTCTCTGGGGCCAACGTCCTGACTTTC. Its translation: CASSPGDPFSGANVLTF. This chain uses TRBV5-4 with TRBJ2-6; perhaps TRBD1 as D (6 bases). Germline lookup yields CDR1 SGHNT and CDR2 YYREEE (reference sequence). V lost 4 bases and J 0 bases, leaving 14 bases between the germline ends. This CDR3 region has 17 residues. The entire variable domain, with the rest obtained from reference TRBV5-4 and TRBJ2-6, is as follows: ETGVTQSPTHLIKTRGQQVTLRCSSQSGHNTVSWYQQALGQGPQFIFQYYREEENGRGNFPPRFSGLQFPNYSSELNVNALELDDSALYLCASSPGDPFSGANVLTFGAGSRLTVL.

CDR3 coding DNA: TGTGCCAGCAGTTACTCGAGACAGGGGAACACTGAAGCTTTCTTT. This sequence encodes CASSYSRQGNTEAFF. The chain employs TRBV6-5 and TRBJ1-1; 7 positions match TRBD1. The CDR3 is 15 residues long. CDR1 MNHEY and CDR2 SVGAGI come from the germline V gene. The V segment lost 0 bases and the J segment 1 base; nucleotides outside the gene matches: 2.

V gene TRBV20-1 combines with J gene TRBJ1-3, with TRBD1 matching 7 bases. The length of the CDR3 is 11 residues. The J segment lost 8 bases and the V segment lost 7 bases, leaving 5 bases of the junction unmatched. Germline V gene lookup returns CDR1 DFQATT and CDR2 SNEGSKA (reference sequence). The CDR3 DNA reads as TGCAGTGGAAACAGGGGTCACACCATATATTTT. It encodes CSGNRGHTIYF.

The chain carries TRBV7-9 and TRBJ1-4; a weak D match, TRBD1 (5 bases). Germline V gives CDR1 SEHNR, CDR2 FQNEAQ (reference sequence). The CDR3 consists of 13 residues. V shed 6 bases and J shed 6 bases, with 11 bases lying between them. The CDR3 here is CASSPGVDEKLFF. In nucleotides, the CDR3 is TGTGCCAGCAGTCCGGGGGTGGATGAAAAACTGTTTTTT.

CDR3 DNA: TGTGCCAGCAGCCCGTCTCAGGGGGCTGAGGAGACCCAGTACTTC. Translation gives CASSPSQGAEETQYF. The chain recombines TRBV4-2 with TRBJ2-5, with 8 positions matching TRBD1. Germline CDR1 is LGHNA and CDR2 is YNFKEQ. The CDR3 sequence is 15 residues long. With 4 bases clipped from V and 5 bases from J, the junction kept 9 bases outside the gene matches.

This CDR3 reads CASSAYQREKLFF. The CDR3 nucleotides are TGTGCCAGTAGCGCTTATCAGCGGGAAAAACTGTTTTTT. The rearrangement joins TRBV19 to TRBJ1-4, with D uncertain. Germline V gene data show CDR1 as LNHDA and CDR2 as SQIVND (reference sequence). V gave up 6 bases and J gave up 8 bases, with 13 bases separating them. The length of the CDR3 is 13 residues.

V is TRBV11-2 and J is TRBJ2-7; 11 nucleotides match TRBD1. CDR1 is SGHAT and CDR2 is FQNNGV in the germline V gene. The CDR3 sequence is 15 residues long. Losses at the gene ends were 5 bases for V and 3 bases for J; bases not matched to a gene: 6. The CDR3 sequence: CASSKVGTGGYEQYF. The CDR3 bases are TGTGCCAGCAGCAAGGTCGGGACAGGGGGCTACGAGCAGTACTTC.

The rearrangement uses TRBV7-6 and TRBJ1-1, with D perhaps matching TRBD1 (5 bases). This CDR3 has 12 amino acids. The germline V gene has CDR1 SGHVS and CDR2 FNYEAQ. Trimming took 4 bases from V and 6 from J, leaving 9 bases between them. This CDR3 is CASSSGVAEAFF. The CDR3 region has the DNA TGTGCCAGCAGCTCGGGGGTAGCTGAAGCTTTCTTT.

The genes are TRBV19 and TRBJ1-6, with 8 bases that match TRBD1. The CDR3 length is 18 residues. Germline V gene sequence: CDR1 LNHDA, CDR2 SQIVND (reference sequence). V lost 3 bases to trimming and J lost 0 bases; unmatched junction nucleotides: 7. The CDR3 nucleotides read TGTGCCAGTAGTATTGGGACAGGTCCAGGCTCCTATAATTCACCCCTCCACTTT. Translation: CASSIGTGPGSYNSPLHF.

The chain recombines TRBV15 with TRBJ1-4, with D unresolved. Germline lookup yields CDR1 LNHNV and CDR2 YYDKDF (reference sequence). V lost 0 bases and J 0 bases, leaving 5 bases between the germline ends. This CDR3 has 15 residues. CDR3 coding DNA: TGTGCCACCAGCAGAGAGGCTGCAACTAATGAAAAACTGTTTTTT. Protein sequence: CATSREAATNEKLFF.

This CDR3 is CASSLRTASGSSTGELFF. In DNA form, the CDR3 reads TGTGCCAGCAGCTTAAGGACGGCTAGCGGGAGTTCCACCGGGGAGCTGTTTTTT. This chain links TRBV7-3 with TRBJ2-2; 10 positions agree with TRBD2. This CDR3 is built from 18 residues. Looked up from germline, CDR1 is SGHTA and CDR2 is FQGTGA. V was clipped by 1 base and J by 4 bases; unmatched bases: 9.

The chain links TRBV28 to TRBJ2-3; D is undetermined. CDR3 size: 12 residues. Germline CDR1 and CDR2: MDHEN and SYDVKM. The V gene lost 4 bases and the J gene lost 4 bases, with 6 bases spanning the gap. The CDR3 region is CASSSGPDTQYF. CDR3 nucleotides: TGTGCCAGCAGTTCCGGTCCAGATACGCAGTATTTT. Supplemented by reference TRBV28 and TRBJ2-3, the full variable domain reads DVKVTQSSRYLVKRTGEKVFLECVQDMDHENMFWYRQDPGLGLRLIYFSYDVKMKEKGDIPEGYSVSREKKERFSLILESASTNQTSMYLCASSSGPDTQYFGPGTRLTVL.

The rearrangement joins TRBV9 to TRBJ2-6, with D perhaps TRBD1 (5 bases). With 3 bases removed from V and 2 bases from J, the gap between germline ends came to 12 bases. This CDR3 has 16 amino acids. Germline V CDR1 and CDR2: SGDLS, YYNGEE. The CDR3 spells CASSALTGAGANVLTF. The DNA for the CDR3 is TGTGCCAGCAGCGCGCTCACAGGTGCTGGGGCCAACGTCCTGACTTTC.

The chain has TRBV24-1 and TRBJ2-1, with D uncertain. V was shortened by 0 bases and J by 4 bases, with 3 bases between the two germline ends. The germline gives CDR1 KGHDR, CDR2 SFDVKD. The CDR3 covers 13 residues. The CDR3 here is CATSDLEYNEQFF. CDR3 in DNA: TGTGCCACCAGTGATTTGGAGTACAATGAGCAGTTCTTC.

The J gene is TRBJ2-1, the V gene TRBV10-2; TRBD2 aligns across 9 bases. This CDR3 region has 13 residues. Germline lookup yields CDR1 WSHSY and CDR2 SAAADI. The trim removed 8 bases at V and 8 bases at J, leaving 7 bases unmatched. CDR3 protein: CASGTSLAHEQFF. The CDR3 nucleotides read TGCGCCAGCGGGACTAGCCTCGCCCATGAGCAGTTCTTC.

CDR3 sequence: CAWSVQANYGYTF. The CDR3 DNA follows: TGTGCCTGGAGTGTACAGGCTAACTATGGCTACACCTTC. The chain employs TRBV30 and TRBJ1-2; tentatively, D is TRBD1 (5 bases). V lost 0 bases and J lost 0, with 5 bases in between. Germline V gene data show CDR1 as GTSNPN and CDR2 as SVGIG (reference sequence). CDR3 length: 13 residues.

V and J are TRBV5-6 and TRBJ1-4, with no clear D. Germline CDR1 and CDR2: SGHDT and YYEEEE. This CDR3 has 12 amino acids. V lost 1 base and J lost 6, with 4 bases in between. Here the CDR3 reads CASSLYHEKLFF. CDR3 DNA sequence: TGTGCCAGCAGCTTGTATCATGAAAAACTGTTTTTT.

The chain joins TRBV29-1 to TRBJ2-7, with 7 positions matching TRBD1. This CDR3 spans 11 amino acids. Germline lookup yields CDR1 SQVTM and CDR2 ANQGSEA. CDR3: CRKDRSYEQYF. Here the CDR3 DNA reads TGCAGAAAGGACAGGTCCTACGAGCAGTACTTC.